Described below is a single T cell receptor (beta chain) sequence and its context. Its antigen remains unknown. These data originate in a study of human T cells and chemical hapten exposure. Study information: Each patient's scalp received weekly diphenylcyclopropenone throughout the approximately 23-week study.

Time point noted: pre-sensitization, week 0. Treatment given: therapeutic diphenylcyclopropenone sensitization with weekly scalp DPC. At patch-test visits, sampling came before the patch test. Trimming left V 2 bases short and J 2 bases short, with 25 bases between. This CDR3 has 20 residues. CDR1 is MNHEY, CDR2 SVGAGI, per germline. Study-wide findings and caveats: PT1 expanded TCR counts correlated positively with patch test score.

TCRdb re-called the RACE reads through MiXCR, storing one row per CDR3 protein. The data contain approximately 100,000 distinct CDR3 sequences, around 9.5% of them singletons. This sequence originates from a woman aged 40-49 years with alopecia areata. Some clones in this sample may be carry-over from other donors' samples. This sample comprised whole blood, obtained in connection with sensitization to the hapten diphenylcyclopropenone (DPC). The chain is built from TRBV6-5 and TRBJ1-5; tentative D call: TRBD1 (5 bases). The CDR3 DNA follows: TGTGCCAGCAGTTACACACACAGGACGTGGAGGGCGGAGGGCAATCAGCCCCAGCATTTT. Amino acid sequence: CASSYTHRTWRAEGNQPQHF.